This T cell receptor beta chain is from a study of beta chain features in type 1 diabetes. Study observations and caveats: Shorter TCRB CDR3s, moderately but significantly so, marked every one of the four CD4+ subsets in Type 1 diabetes patients.

About this clone: What it binds is not known.

Sorted CD4+ subsets: naive, central memory, regulatory, stem cell-like memory (CD45RO/CCR7/CD25/CD127/CD95/CD27 panel). As every portion of the isolated RNA was reverse transcribed, the sequencing read expressed TCRB transcripts. Data came from immunoSEQ multiplex PCR; TCRdb stores just in-frame clones and leaves some out. The sample yields 400,000 or so clones, 10% to 15% seen once. This TCR derives from a woman aged 18-35 years with type 1 diabetes. The specimen was naive CD4+ T cells from blood.

The CDR3 DNA reads as TGTGCCACCCGGGGCCGGGGGGTGACCGGGGAGCTGTTTTTT. Its protein product is CATRGRGVTGELFF. The chain is built from TRBV19 and TRBJ2-2; TRBD2 matches 7 bases. Germline CDR1 is LNHDA and CDR2 is SQIVND (reference sequence). The CDR3 runs 14 residues. J lost 5 bases, V lost 10 bases, and 10 bases had no gene match.